The 17 T cell receptor beta chains below come from one sample, sequenced in a study of T cells after yellow fever vaccination. Using its own MiXCR run on the 5' RACE reads, TCRdb lists one record per CDR3 protein. The repertoire includes nearly 300,000 distinct CDR3 sequences, roughly 8.7% of them detected once, and around 3.5% sits in the top ten. Specimen: CD4+ T cells sorted from PBMCs, collected 5 days after the yellow fever booster vaccination. The receptors were sampled from a man in his late teens or twenties who received the YFV17D yellow fever vaccine.

This clonotype was observed a few times. This rearrangement joins TRBV2 to TRBJ1-5; D gene uncertain. The CDR3 extends over 12 amino acids. V lost 4 bases and J 7 bases, leaving 8 bases between the germline ends. Germline values: CDR1 SNHLY, CDR2 FYNNEI. The CDR3 DNA reads TGTGCCAGCAGTGGGGAGAAGCAGCCCCAGCATTTT. This translates into CASSGEKQPQHF.

This clonotype is medium-sized. The genes are TRBV5-1 and TRBJ2-1; the D gene is possibly TRBD1 (5 bases). Germline V gene lookup returns CDR1 SGHRS and CDR2 YFSETQ. This CDR3 is built from 13 residues. V was shortened by 1 base and J by 5 bases, with 7 bases between the two germline ends. The chain's CDR3 is CASSLTGNNEQFF. CDR3 nucleotides: TGCGCCAGCAGCTTGACAGGCAACAATGAGCAGTTCTTC.

The chain employs TRBV10-3 and TRBJ2-2, with D possibly being TRBD2 (6 bases). This CDR3 region has 15 residues. The V gene's germline CDR1 is ENHRY and CDR2 SYGVKD. Between the trimmed V and J ends, which lost 2 bases and 4 bases, there was a span of 11 bases. The chain's CDR3 is CAISEGRAGTGELFF. The CDR3 nucleotides are TGTGCCATCAGTGAGGGTAGAGCGGGCACCGGGGAGCTGTTTTTT.

This clonotype was counted between two and nine times. The genes are TRBV10-2 and TRBJ2-7, with D uncertain. V was pared by 8 bases and J by 3 bases, with 11 bases between. This CDR3 contains 12 residues. CDR1 and CDR2 from the germline V gene are WSHSY and SAAADI. The chain's CDR3 is CASARPGYEQYF. CDR3 coding DNA: TGCGCCAGCGCGAGGCCCGGCTACGAGCAGTACTTC.

CDR3 DNA sequence: TGTGCCAGCTCACCACCCCGGGAAACTACCTACAATGAGCAGTTCTTC. Translated, it gives CASSPPRETTYNEQFF. The rearrangement links TRBV18 to TRBJ2-1; D perhaps matches TRBD2 (5 bases). Deletions cut 0 bases from V and 2 bases from J, with 11 bases between. Looked up from germline, CDR1 is KGHSH and CDR2 is LQKENI. The CDR3 loop spans 16 amino acids.

In its sample, this clonotype was seen many times. The chain links TRBV12-3 or TRBV12-4 to TRBJ1-5; no clear D gene. V lost 6 bases and J lost 3, with 9 bases in between. The CDR3 is made up of 13 amino acids. CDR3 protein: CASSPAVNQPQHF. Here the CDR3 DNA reads TGTGCCAGCAGCCCGGCCGTCAATCAGCCCCAGCATTTT.

This clonotype showed up just a few times. V and J are TRBV12-3 or TRBV12-4 and TRBJ1-2, with D possibly being TRBD1 (5 bases). V was clipped by 7 bases and J by 7 bases, with 16 bases between them. This CDR3 spans 13 amino acids. DNA for the CDR3: TGTGCCAGCACCGACGAGAAGGGGTTTGGCTACACCTTC. This translates into CASTDEKGFGYTF.

This clonotype was detected a few times. The gene calls are TRBV12-3 or TRBV12-4 and TRBJ1-5; unclear D gene. V lost 6 bases and J lost 5, with 14 bases in between. The CDR3 sequence is 14 residues long. The CDR3 loop is CASSRAESYQPQHF. For the CDR3, the DNA is TGTGCCAGCAGCCGAGCAGAGTCCTATCAGCCCCAGCATTTT.

This clonotype has more than one count but fewer than ten. This chain uses TRBV27 with TRBJ1-4, with 9 bases matching TRBD1. J was trimmed by 7 bases and V by 6 bases; bases with no gene match: 6. CDR1 and CDR2 from the germline V gene are MNHEY and SMNVEV (reference sequence). CDR3 length: 14 residues. DNA for the CDR3: TGTGCCAGCAGATTACAGGGGGCAGCTGAAAAACTGTTTTTT. This encodes CASRLQGAAEKLFF. Based on the CDR3 plus reference TRBV27 and TRBJ1-4, the full variable domain is EAQVTQNPRYLITVTGKKLTVTCSQNMNHEYMSWYRQDPGLGLRQIYYSMNVEVTDKGDVPEGYKVSRKEKRNFPLILESPSPNQTSLYFCASRLQGAAEKLFFGSGTQLSVL.

This clonotype was counted ten times or more. The rearrangement links TRBV20-1 to TRBJ2-5; D ambiguous. Germline assignment: CDR1 DFQATT and CDR2 SNEGSKA (reference sequence). CDR3 length equals 15 residues. Trimming took off 3 bases at V and 3 bases at J, with 17 bases between the two ends. The CDR3 reads CSASLALKREETQYF. CDR3 DNA sequence: TGCAGTGCTAGCCTGGCCCTTAAACGGGAAGAGACCCAGTACTTC.

This clonotype was counted many times. V gene TRBV12-3 or TRBV12-4 combines with J gene TRBJ1-2; 7 bases match TRBD1. V lost 7 bases, J lost 0 bases, and 5 bases stayed unmatched. This CDR3 contains 14 residues. CDR3 sequence (DNA): TGTGCCAGCAACAACAGGGGAGCTAACTATGGCTACACCTTC. Encoded protein: CASNNRGANYGYTF.

V and J are TRBV9 and TRBJ1-2; D unclear. The V and J ends lost 3 bases and 4 bases respectively, with 7 bases between them. The CDR3 length is 12 residues. In germline, CDR1 is SGDLS, CDR2 YYNGEE. The CDR3, as DNA: TGTGCCAGCAGCGCTGATGGCTATGGCTACACCTTC. It yields the protein CASSADGYGYTF.

The chain has TRBV6-4 and TRBJ2-1; the D gene is possibly TRBD2 (7 bases). V shed 5 bases and J shed 0 bases, with 20 bases lying between them. CDR1 MRHNA and CDR2 SNTAGT come from the germline V gene. The CDR3 runs 18 residues. CDR3 sequence reads: CASSTRGGAIPSYNEQFF. The CDR3 DNA is TGTGCCAGCAGTACAAGGGGGGGGGCTATACCCTCCTACAATGAGCAGTTCTTC.

The rearrangement joins TRBV5-1 to TRBJ2-3; TRBD2 aligns across 8 bases. Germline CDR1 SGHRS, CDR2 YFSETQ. The CDR3 is 17 residues long. The V gene end was trimmed by 4 bases and the J gene end by 1 base; junction bases not matched to a gene: 11. The CDR3 loop reads CASSPLPTSAGTDTQYF. CDR3 coding DNA: TGCGCCAGCAGCCCGCTCCCGACTAGCGCGGGCACAGATACGCAGTATTTT.

The V call is TRBV4-1, the J call TRBJ2-3, with D possibly TRBD1 on 5 matching bases. The CDR3 has 16 residues. Looked up from germline, CDR1 is MGHRA and CDR2 is YSYEKL. V was clipped by 0 bases and J by 4 bases, with 14 bases between them. The CDR3 bases are TGCGCCAGCAGCCAAGATGGGTACCAGGGTTCAGATACGCAGTATTTT. Translation gives CASSQDGYQGSDTQYF.

The V call is TRBV6-1, the J call TRBJ1-2, with D tentatively TRBD1 (5 bases). V was cut by 3 bases and J by 6 bases, with 14 bases left in between. CDR1 is MNHNS, CDR2 SASEGT, per germline. This CDR3 is built from 14 residues. CDR3 amino acids: CASSERQGRDGYTF. CDR3 coding DNA: TGTGCCAGCAGTGAGAGGCAGGGAAGGGATGGCTACACCTTC.

This clonotype was counted only a few times. V is TRBV12-3 or TRBV12-4 and J is TRBJ1-1; the D is unclear. CDR3 length: 14 amino acids. V dropped 6 bases and J dropped 0 bases, with 11 bases sitting between them. The CDR3 loop is CASSTQVLNTEAFF. The CDR3 DNA reads as TGTGCCAGCAGCACCCAGGTTCTGAACACTGAAGCTTTCTTT.